The rows below give T cell receptor beta chains drawn from one sample of a study of immune evolution from preneoplasia to lung adenocarcinoma. The table came from immunoSEQ multiplex PCR; TCRdb's copy has only in-frame clones and leaves some out. In the table there are thousands of clones, 65% to 85% of which are singletons. Sequencing was done on a sample of FFPE lung adenocarcinoma in situ tissue. The receptors originated from a person aged 55-85 years with lung adenocarcinoma. Each CDR3 is given with its conserved first and last residue. Each record gives: J gene, V gene, clone size, D gene, CDR3 protein, CDR3 DNA. A D gene is named only where the DNA matches it firmly. A row's size may be missing; if present it is once, few, many or a size class.

TRBJ2-7 | TRBV5-1 | . | TRBD2 | CASSTGLAGSYEQYF | TGCGCCAGCAGCACGGGACTAGCGGGGTCCTACGAGCAGTACTTC
TRBJ1-1 | TRBV7-6 | . | TRBD1 | CASSRQGLNTEAFF | TGTGCCAGCAGCCGACAGGGGCTGAACACTGAAGCTTTCTTT
TRBJ2-5 | TRBV29-1 | . | . | CSVEGGAGGEKTQYF | TGCAGCGTTGAAGGAGGGGCAGGGGGGGAGAAGACCCAGTACTTC
TRBJ1-6 | TRBV27 | . | . | CASSLSTAALYNSPLHF | TGTGCCAGCAGTTTATCGACAGCCGCCCTGTATAATTCACCCCTCCACTTT
TRBJ1-1 | TRBV21-1 | . | . | CASSPTDRNTEAFF | TGTGCCAGCAGCCCAACTGACAGAAACACTGAAGCTTTCTTT
TRBJ1-1 | TRBV28 | . | TRBD1 | CASSRAGTGGNTEAFF | TGTGCCAGCTCCCGAGCAGGGACAGGGGGAAACACTGAAGCTTTCTTT
TRBJ2-5 | TRBV5-1 | few | . | CASSLVGQNQETQYF | TGCGCCAGCAGCTTGGTGGGACAAAACCAAGAGACCCAGTACTTC
TRBJ2-7 | TRBV5-8 | . | . | CASSTTGQALEQYF | TGTGCCAGCAGCACGACAGGACAAGCCCTCGAGCAGTACTTC
TRBJ2-5 | TRBV7-9 | . | TRBD1 | CASSLAGTGDRKTQYF | TGTGCCAGCAGCTTAGCGGGGACAGGGGATAGGAAGACCCAGTACTTC
TRBJ1-3 | TRBV6-5 | few | . | CASSYSQGNTIYF | TGTGCCAGCAGTTACTCGCAAGGAAACACCATATATTTT
TRBJ2-3 | TRBV5-1 | . | TRBD1 | CASSSGQVITDTQYF | TGCGCCAGCAGCTCGGGACAGGTCATAACAGATACGCAGTATTTT
TRBJ1-1 | TRBV2 | once | TRBD1 | CASSGRTGRIVNTEAFF | TGTGCCAGCAGTGGGAGGACAGGGAGGATCGTGAACACTGAAGCTTTCTTT
TRBJ2-3 | TRBV6-6 | once | . | CAARGGTGGTDTQYF | TGTGCCGCGAGGGGGGGAACAGGAGGCACAGATACGCAGTATTTT
TRBJ1-1 | TRBV11-3 | . | . | CASSLSGAAEAFF | TGTGCCAGCAGCTTATCAGGGGCGGCTGAAGCTTTCTTT
TRBJ2-7 | TRBV4-1 | few | TRBD1 | CASSQLRDSYEQYF | TGCGCCAGCAGCCAACTCCGGGACAGCTACGAGCAGTACTTC
TRBJ1-6 | TRBV6-5 | . | . | CASSYQGSKSPLHF | TGTGCCAGCAGTTACCAGGGATCTAAGTCACCCCTCCACTTT
TRBJ1-2 | TRBV13 | . | TRBD1 | CASSLGTGAYGYTF | TGTGCCAGCAGCTTAGGCACAGGGGCCTATGGCTACACCTTC
TRBJ2-1 | TRBV12-5 | . | . | CASGFSEQFF | TGTGCTAGTGGTTTTTCGGAGCAGTTCTTC
TRBJ2-3 | TRBV5-1 | . | . | CASSLGTSTDTQYF | TGCGCCAGCAGCTTAGGGACTTCCACAGATACGCAGTATTTT
TRBJ2-5 | TRBV7-3 | . | . | CASSLTVADQETQYF | TGTGCCAGCAGCTTAACGGTGGCAGACCAAGAGACCCAGTACTTC
TRBJ2-6 | TRBV4-1 | few | TRBD1 | CASSQWDRDPGANVLTF | TGCGCCAGCAGCCAATGGGACAGGGACCCTGGGGCCAACGTCCTGACTTTC
TRBJ1-1 | TRBV15 | . | . | CATSREGITEAFF | TGTGCCACCAGCAGAGAAGGGATCACTGAAGCTTTCTTT
TRBJ1-2 | TRBV7-2 | few | . | CASNVNYGYTF | TGTGCCAGCAACGTTAACTATGGCTACACCTTC
TRBJ2-2 | TRBV10-3 | . | TRBD2 | CAISERFSGGNTGELFF | TGTGCCATCAGTGAGCGCTTTAGCGGGGGGAACACCGGGGAGCTGTTTTTT
TRBJ1-3 | TRBV5-1 | . | TRBD1 | CASSLTGAGNTIYF | TGCGCCAGCAGCCTGACAGGGGCTGGAAACACCATATATTTT
TRBJ2-7 | TRBV2 | . | TRBD1 | CASQGQGGYEQYF | TGTGCCAGCCAAGGACAGGGGGGCTACGAGCAGTACTTC
TRBJ2-1 | TRBV19 | . | . | CASSLGGFDEQFF | TGTGCCAGTAGTTTGGGAGGATTCGATGAGCAGTTCTTC
TRBJ1-2 | TRBV6-5 | . | . | CASSRDRWRFTF | TGTGCCAGCAGTCGGGACCGCTGGCGCTTCACCTTC
TRBJ1-1 | TRBV27 | . | TRBD1 | CASSAGQGVTEAFF | TGTGCCAGCAGTGCCGGACAGGGGGTCACTGAAGCTTTCTTT